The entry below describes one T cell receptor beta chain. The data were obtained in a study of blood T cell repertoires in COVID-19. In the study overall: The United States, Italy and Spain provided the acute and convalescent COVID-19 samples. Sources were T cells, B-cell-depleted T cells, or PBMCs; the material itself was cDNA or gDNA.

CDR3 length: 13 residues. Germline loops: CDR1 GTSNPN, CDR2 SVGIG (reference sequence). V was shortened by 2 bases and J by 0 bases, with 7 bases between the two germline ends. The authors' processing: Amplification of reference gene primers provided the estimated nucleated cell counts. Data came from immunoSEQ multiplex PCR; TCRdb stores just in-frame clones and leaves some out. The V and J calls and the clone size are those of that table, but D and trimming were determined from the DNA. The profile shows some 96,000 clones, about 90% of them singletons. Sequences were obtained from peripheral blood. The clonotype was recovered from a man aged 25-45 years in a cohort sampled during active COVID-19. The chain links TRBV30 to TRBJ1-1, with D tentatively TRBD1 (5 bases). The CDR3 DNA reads TGTGCCTGGAGTCAGGGTATGAACACTGAAGCTTTCTTT. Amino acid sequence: CAWSQGMNTEAFF. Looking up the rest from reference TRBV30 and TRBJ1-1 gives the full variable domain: SQTIHQWPATLVQPVGSPLSLECTVEGTSNPNLYWYRQAAGRGLQLLFYSVGIGQISSEVPQNLSASRPQDRQFILSSKKLLLSDSGFYLCAWSQGMNTEAFFGQGTRLTVV.